This TCR beta chain emerged from a study of blood T cell repertoires in COVID-19 (TCRdb year 2020). At the level of the whole study: Samples from collaborators originated in the United States, Italy and Spain and spanned both the acute and convalescent phases of COVID-19. The material from the prospective study consisted of cDNA or gDNA derived from T cells, B-cell-depleted T cells, or PBMCs. Deeply sampled blood TCRbeta repertoires from subjects exposed to, actively infected with, or recovered from COVID-19 were included in the dataset. A freely available public database, intended as a resource for researchers studying the immune response to SARS-CoV-2, is where the repertoires were released. Samples were obtained from the ongoing ImmuneRACE study (first 160 participants) and from approximately 1,200 subjects provided by 6 global collaborators. Nearly every sample came with metadata listing a de-identified subject ID, COVID-19 status, age in years and sex. HLA class I and class II types, where available, came from metadata supplied by the sample provider rather than from assay-based typing.

One collaborating source in Seattle enrolled patients while the patients were actively infected and followed the patients over time throughout the course of disease. The collaborating institutions used their own protocols to collect whole blood in K2EDTA tubes. For TCRbeta analysis, collaborator samples were shipped as frozen whole blood, as isolated PBMCs, or as DNA extracted from either sample type. A note on this clone: Its antigen remains undetermined. One base away there is no much larger clone; base qualities are not given.

The immunoSEQ Assay, a bias-controlled multiplex PCR, was used to amplify TCRbeta CDR3 regions from genomic DNA. For the original study's pipeline: Within the assay, amplification of reference gene primers was used to estimate how many nucleated cells each sample contained. To quantify the absolute abundance of each unique TCRbeta CDR3 rearrangement, sequence reads were collapsed and filtered. For each sample, productive Simpson clonality was calculated as the square root of Simpson's diversity index over productive rearrangements. TCRdb took over this immuneACCESS table, retaining in-frame rearrangements with V and J assigned. Such tables are incomplete; in checked studies, under half of the missing clones stem from an unresolved V gene, and the remainder is unexplained. That table supplies the V and J calls and clone size; D and trimming were determined from the DNA. The sample table records around 270,000 clones; about 80% of these occur just once. The ten largest clones add up to around 16% of the sample.

Overall study outcomes, separate from this receptor: Clinical and demographic metadata were provided uncurated, with the amount varying by source and participant.

Cut back by 7 bases and 15 bases, the V and J ends lie 18 bases apart. The CDR3 covers 12 residues, taking in both the cysteine and the phenylalanine. The only DNA kept is the CDR3, 36 bases in frame from the first base. In the germline V gene (reference sequence), CDR1 corresponds to SEHNR and CDR2 to FQNEAQ. The rearranged segments are TRBV7-9 and TRBJ1-4, and TRBD1 may be the D gene, going by 5 matching bases. What was sequenced was peripheral blood. This TCR came from a person aged 70 to 85 with COVID-19, enrolled during active disease. At the DNA level, the sequence is TGTGCCAGCACCCTGGGTAGGGGTCAATTGTTTTTT. Its coded protein is CASTLGRGQLFF.